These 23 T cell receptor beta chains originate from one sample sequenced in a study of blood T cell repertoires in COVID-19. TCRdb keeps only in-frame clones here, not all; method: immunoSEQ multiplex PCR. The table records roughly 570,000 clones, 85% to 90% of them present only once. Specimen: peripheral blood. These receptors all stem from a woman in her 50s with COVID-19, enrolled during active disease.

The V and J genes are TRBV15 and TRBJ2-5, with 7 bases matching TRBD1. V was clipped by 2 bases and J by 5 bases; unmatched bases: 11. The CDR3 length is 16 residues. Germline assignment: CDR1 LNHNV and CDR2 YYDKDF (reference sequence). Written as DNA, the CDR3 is TGTGCCACCAGCAGATCCCGAAAACAGGGGCGGGAGACCCAGTACTTC. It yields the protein CATSRSRKQGRETQYF.

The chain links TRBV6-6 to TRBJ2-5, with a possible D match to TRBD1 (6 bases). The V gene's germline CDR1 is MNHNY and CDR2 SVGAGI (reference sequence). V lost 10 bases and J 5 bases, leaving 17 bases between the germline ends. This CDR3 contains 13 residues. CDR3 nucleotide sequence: TGTGCCACCTCAGGGGCCGAGGGGGAGACCCAGTACTTC. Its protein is CATSGAEGETQYF.

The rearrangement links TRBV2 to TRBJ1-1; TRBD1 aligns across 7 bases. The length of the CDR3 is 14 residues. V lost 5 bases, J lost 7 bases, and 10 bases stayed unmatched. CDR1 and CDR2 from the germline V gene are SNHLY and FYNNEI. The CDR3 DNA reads TGTGCCAGCAGTACTACAGGGGCCGAGTTTGAAGCTTTCTTT. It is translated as CASSTTGAEFEAFF.

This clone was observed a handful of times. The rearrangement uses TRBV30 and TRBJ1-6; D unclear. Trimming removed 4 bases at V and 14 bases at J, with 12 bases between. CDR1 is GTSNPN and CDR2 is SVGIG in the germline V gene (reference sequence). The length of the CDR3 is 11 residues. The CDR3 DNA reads TGTGCCTGGACTCTAAATGAGGCCCTCCACTTT. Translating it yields CAWTLNEALHF.

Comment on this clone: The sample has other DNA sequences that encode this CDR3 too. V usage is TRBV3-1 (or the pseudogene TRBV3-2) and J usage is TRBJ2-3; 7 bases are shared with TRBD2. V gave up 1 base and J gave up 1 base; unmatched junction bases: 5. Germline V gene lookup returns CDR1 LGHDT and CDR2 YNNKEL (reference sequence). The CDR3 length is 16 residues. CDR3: CASSQALAGGTDTQYF. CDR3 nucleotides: TGTGCCAGCAGCCAAGCTCTGGCGGGGGGCACAGATACGCAGTATTTT.

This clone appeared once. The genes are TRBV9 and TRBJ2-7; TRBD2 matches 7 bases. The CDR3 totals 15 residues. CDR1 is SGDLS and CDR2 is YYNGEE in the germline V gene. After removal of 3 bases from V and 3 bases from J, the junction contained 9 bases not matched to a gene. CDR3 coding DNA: TGTGCCAGCAGCGCCCGGGACTATAGGGGCTACGAGCAGTACTTC. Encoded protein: CASSARDYRGYEQYF.

The CDR3 nucleotides read TGTGCCAGCAGCTTTGGAGACAGGATAGATGGCTACACCTTC. This translates into CASSFGDRIDGYTF. The chain combines TRBV7-9 with TRBJ1-2, with a weak D call TRBD1 (6 bases). V was trimmed by 3 bases and J by 6 bases, leaving 14 bases between them. The CDR3 extends over 14 amino acids. The V gene's germline CDR1 is SEHNR and CDR2 FQNEAQ (reference sequence).

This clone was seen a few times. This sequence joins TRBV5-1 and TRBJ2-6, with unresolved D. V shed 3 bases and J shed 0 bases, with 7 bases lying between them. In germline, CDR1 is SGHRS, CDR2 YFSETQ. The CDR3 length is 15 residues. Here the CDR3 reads CASSSMSSGANVLTF. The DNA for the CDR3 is TGCGCCAGCAGCTCGATGAGCTCTGGGGCCAACGTCCTGACTTTC.

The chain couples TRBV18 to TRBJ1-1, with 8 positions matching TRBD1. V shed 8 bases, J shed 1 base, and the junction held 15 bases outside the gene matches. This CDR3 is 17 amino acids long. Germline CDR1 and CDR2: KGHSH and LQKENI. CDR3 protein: CASPLGQVNTKNTEAFF. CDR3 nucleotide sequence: TGTGCCAGCCCCTTGGGACAGGTAAATACTAAGAACACTGAAGCTTTCTTT.

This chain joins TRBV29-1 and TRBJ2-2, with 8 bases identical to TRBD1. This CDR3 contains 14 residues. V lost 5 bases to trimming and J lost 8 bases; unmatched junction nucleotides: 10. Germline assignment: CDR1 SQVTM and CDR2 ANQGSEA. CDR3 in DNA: TGCAGCGTTAGGGAACAGGGGGTGCGTGGGGAGCTGTTTTTT. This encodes CSVREQGVRGELFF.

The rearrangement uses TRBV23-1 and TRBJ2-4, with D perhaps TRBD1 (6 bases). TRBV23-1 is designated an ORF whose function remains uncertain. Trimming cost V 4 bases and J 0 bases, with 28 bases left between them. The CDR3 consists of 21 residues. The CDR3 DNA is TGCGCCAGCAGTCCCCCGCAACCCGCAGGGGCAATCGAACCAGCCAAAAACATTCAGTACTTC. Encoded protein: CASSPPQPAGAIEPAKNIQYF.

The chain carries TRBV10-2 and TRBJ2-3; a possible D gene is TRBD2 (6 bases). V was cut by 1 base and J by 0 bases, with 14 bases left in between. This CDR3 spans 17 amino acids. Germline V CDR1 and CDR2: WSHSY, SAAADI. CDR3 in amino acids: CASSELGRSDSTDTQYF. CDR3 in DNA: TGCGCCAGCAGTGAGTTAGGGAGGAGCGATAGCACAGATACGCAGTATTTT.

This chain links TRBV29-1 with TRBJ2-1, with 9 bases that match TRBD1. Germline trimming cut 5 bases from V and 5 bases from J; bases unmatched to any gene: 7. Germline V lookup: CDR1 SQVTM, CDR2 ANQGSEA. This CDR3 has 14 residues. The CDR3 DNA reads TGCAGCGTTCTTACAGGGGGCGCGAACAATGAGCAGTTCTTC. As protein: CSVLTGGANNEQFF.

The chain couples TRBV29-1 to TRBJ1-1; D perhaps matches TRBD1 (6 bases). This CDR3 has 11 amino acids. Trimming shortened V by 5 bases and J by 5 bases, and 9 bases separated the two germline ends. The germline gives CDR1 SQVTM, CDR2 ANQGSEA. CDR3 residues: CSVTRGTEAFF. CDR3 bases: TGCAGCGTTACCAGGGGTACTGAAGCTTTCTTT.

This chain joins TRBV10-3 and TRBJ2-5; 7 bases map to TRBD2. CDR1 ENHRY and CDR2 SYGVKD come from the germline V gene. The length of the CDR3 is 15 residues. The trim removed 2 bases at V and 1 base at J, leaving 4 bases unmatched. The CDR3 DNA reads TGTGCCATCAGTGAGCCTGGGACTATCCAAGAGACCCAGTACTTC. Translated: CAISEPGTIQETQYF.

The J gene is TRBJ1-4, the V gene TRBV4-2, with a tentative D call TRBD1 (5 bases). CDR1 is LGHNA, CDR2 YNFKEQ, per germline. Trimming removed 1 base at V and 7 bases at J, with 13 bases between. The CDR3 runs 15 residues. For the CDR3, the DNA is TGTGCCAGCAGCCAAGGGACGCTGGGGGGTGAAAAACTGTTTTTT. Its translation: CASSQGTLGGEKLFF.

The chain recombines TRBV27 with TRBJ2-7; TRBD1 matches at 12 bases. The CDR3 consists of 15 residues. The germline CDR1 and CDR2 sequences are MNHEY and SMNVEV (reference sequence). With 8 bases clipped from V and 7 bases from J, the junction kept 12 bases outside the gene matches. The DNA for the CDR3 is TGTGCCAGCGCCTCTGTAGGGGACAGGGGGCAAGAGCAGTACTTC. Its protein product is CASASVGDRGQEQYF.

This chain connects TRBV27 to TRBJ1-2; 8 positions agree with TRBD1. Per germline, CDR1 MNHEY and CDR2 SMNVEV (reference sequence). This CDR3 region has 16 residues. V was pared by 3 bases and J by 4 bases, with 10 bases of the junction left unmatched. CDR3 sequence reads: CASSFQQGAQSYGYTF. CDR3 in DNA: TGTGCCAGCAGTTTTCAGCAGGGGGCCCAATCCTATGGCTACACCTTC.

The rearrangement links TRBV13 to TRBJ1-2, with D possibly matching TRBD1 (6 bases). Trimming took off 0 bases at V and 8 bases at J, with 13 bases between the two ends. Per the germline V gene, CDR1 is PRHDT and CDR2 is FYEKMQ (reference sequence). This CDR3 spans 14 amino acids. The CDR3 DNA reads TGTGCCAGCAGCTTAGGGCAGGGGTACGAGGGCTACACCTTC. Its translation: CASSLGQGYEGYTF.

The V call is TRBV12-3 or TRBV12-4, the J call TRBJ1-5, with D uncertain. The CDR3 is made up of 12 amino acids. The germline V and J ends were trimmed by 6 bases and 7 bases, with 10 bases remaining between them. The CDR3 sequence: CASSLTKQPQHF. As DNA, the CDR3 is TGTGCCAGCAGCCTTACAAAGCAGCCCCAGCATTTT.

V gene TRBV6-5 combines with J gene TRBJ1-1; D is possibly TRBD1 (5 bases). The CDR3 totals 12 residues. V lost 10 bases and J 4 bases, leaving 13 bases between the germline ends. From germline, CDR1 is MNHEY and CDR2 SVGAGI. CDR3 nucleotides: TGTGCCACGACCGCCAGGGCCACTGAAGCTTTCTTT. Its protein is CATTARATEAFF.

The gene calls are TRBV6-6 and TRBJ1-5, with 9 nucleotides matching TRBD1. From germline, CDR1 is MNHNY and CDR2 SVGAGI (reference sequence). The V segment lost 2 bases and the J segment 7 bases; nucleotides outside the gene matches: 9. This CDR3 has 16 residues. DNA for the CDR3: TGTGCCAGCAGTTACAGAGGGGGGACAGGGAGCCAGCCCCAGCATTTT. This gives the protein CASSYRGGTGSQPQHF.

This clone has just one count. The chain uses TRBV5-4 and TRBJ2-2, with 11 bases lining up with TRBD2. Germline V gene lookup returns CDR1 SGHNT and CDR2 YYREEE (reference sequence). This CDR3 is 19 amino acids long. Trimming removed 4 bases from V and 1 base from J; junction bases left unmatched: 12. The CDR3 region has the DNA TGTGCCAGCAGCGTATTTCGTGGTAGCGGGGGGGTGAACACCGGGGAGCTGTTTTTT. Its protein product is CASSVFRGSGGVNTGELFF.